This T cell receptor beta chain was found in a study of T-cell memory formation after mild COVID-19. On the study more broadly: TCR clusters were mostly confined to one donor each. The study, taken as a whole, reports: Contracting CD8+ clones were enriched in EMRA, CD4+ mainly in CM and EM. A subset of responding clones appeared in pre-infection memory, suggesting cross-reactive memory joined.

V dropped 5 bases and J dropped 5; count of bases not matched to a gene: 4. The CDR3 spans 13 residues. Germline values: CDR1 KGHDR, CDR2 SFDVKD. To note about this clonotype: No antigen is known for it.

TCR alpha and TCR beta cDNA libraries carrying sample barcodes and UMIs were produced by 5'RACE using constant-segment primers. Each CDR3 protein gets one entry after TCRdb re-called the 5' RACE reads with MiXCR. The sample records roughly 510,000 distinct CDR3 sequences, about 18% being singletons. This TCR was recovered from an adult woman who had mild COVID-19 (a few samples of this study predate the infection). Cell type and time point are not known. The V call is TRBV24-1, the J call TRBJ1-1; TRBD1 matches 7 bases. The sequenced material came from PBMCs or a T cell subset sorted from them (not recorded which). CDR3 protein: CATSAQGGTEAFF. The CDR3 coding sequence is TGTGCCACCAGTGCCCAGGGGGGGACTGAAGCTTTCTTT.